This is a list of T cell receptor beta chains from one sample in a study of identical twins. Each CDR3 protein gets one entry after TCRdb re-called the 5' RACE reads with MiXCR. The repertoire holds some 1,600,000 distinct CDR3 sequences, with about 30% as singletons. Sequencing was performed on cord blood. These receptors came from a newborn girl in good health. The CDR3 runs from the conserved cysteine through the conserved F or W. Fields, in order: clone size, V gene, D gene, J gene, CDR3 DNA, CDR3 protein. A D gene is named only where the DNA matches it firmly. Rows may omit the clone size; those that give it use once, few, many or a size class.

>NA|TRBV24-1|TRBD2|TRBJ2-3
TGTGCCACCAGTGACACCGGACTAGCGGGAGGAGATACGCAGTATTTT
CATSDTGLAGGDTQYF
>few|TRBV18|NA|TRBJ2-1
TGTGCCAGCTCACCACCAGCCGAATACGAGCAGTTCTTC
CASSPPAEYEQFF
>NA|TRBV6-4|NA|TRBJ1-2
TGTGCCACCCAATCCGGTATTGGGGCCTATGGCTACACCTTC
CATQSGIGAYGYTF
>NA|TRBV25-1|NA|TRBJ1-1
TGTGCCAGCAGCCCCCTGGGAGGGGTGGCTGAAGCTTTCTTT
CASSPLGGVAEAFF
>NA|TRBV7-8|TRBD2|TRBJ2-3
TGTGCCAGCGGCTTAGGGGGACTAGCGAGCACAGATACGCAGTATTTT
CASGLGGLASTDTQYF
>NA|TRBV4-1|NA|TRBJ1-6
TGCGCCAGCAGCCAGATCTCCGGGACTCTGTCCTATAATTCACCCCTCCACTTT
CASSQISGTLSYNSPLHF
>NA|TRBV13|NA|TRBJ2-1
TGTGCCAGCAGGCGGATTATGCGGAGGGCTGGGGACGATGAGCAGTTCTTC
CASRRIMRRAGDDEQFF
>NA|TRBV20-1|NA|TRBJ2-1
TGCAGTGCTAGAGACAGATCCTACAATGAGCAGTTCTTC
CSARDRSYNEQFF
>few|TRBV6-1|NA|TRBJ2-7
TGTGCCAGCACCTACAACTCCTACGAGCAGTACTTC
CASTYNSYEQYF
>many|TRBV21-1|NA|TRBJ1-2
TGTGCCAGCCGAGAACCGGGACAGGGCTTATCTCTCTATGGCTACACCTTC
CASREPGQGLSLYGYTF
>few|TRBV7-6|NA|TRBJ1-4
TGTGCCAGCAGCAAGGGACCGGGGGGGGTAAATGAAAAACTGTTTTTT
CASSKGPGGVNEKLFF
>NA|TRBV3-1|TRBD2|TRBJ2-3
TGTGCCAGCAGAGCACTAGCGGGAGACTCAGATACGCAGTATTTT
CASRALAGDSDTQYF
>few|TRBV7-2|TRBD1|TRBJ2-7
TGTGCCAGCAGCTTAGGATGGGGACAGGGGGCCTACGAGCAGTACTTC
CASSLGWGQGAYEQYF
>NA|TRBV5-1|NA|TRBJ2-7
TGCGCCAGCAGCTTGTCCGGGAGCGGTAACGAGCAGTACTTC
CASSLSGSGNEQYF
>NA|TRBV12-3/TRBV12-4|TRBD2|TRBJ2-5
TGTGCCAGCAGTGCCGGGACTAGCGAGGGGACCCAGTACTTC
CASSAGTSEGTQYF
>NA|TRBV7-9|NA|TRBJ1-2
TGTTCCAGCAGCACTAGGGGGGAAGGACCGCGGAATTATAACTATGGCTACACCTTC
CSSSTRGEGPRNYNYGYTF
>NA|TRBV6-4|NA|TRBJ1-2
TGTGCCAGCAGTGACTCAAGTGACGGGAACTATGGCTACACCTTC
CASSDSSDGNYGYTF
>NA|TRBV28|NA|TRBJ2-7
TGTGCCAGCAGTTCACCACAGGGATCTGGGTACGAGCAGTACTTC
CASSSPQGSGYEQYF
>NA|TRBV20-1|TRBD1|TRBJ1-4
TGCAGTGCTCTGCGGGACAGAAATGAAAGACTGTTTTTT
CSALRDRNERLFF
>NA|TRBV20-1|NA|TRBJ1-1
TGCAGTGCTAGAGGACAGTTCACTGAAGCTTTCTTT
CSARGQFTEAFF
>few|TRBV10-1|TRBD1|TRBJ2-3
TGCGCCAGCAGTGAGTTGCAGGGGGTTAGCACAGATACGCAGTATTTT
CASSELQGVSTDTQYF
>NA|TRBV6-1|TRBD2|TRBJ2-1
TGTGCCAGCAGTAAAACTAGACTAGCGGGCTCGTACAATGAGCAGTTCTTC
CASSKTRLAGSYNEQFF
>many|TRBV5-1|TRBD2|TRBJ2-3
TGTGCCAGCAGCCGACTAGCGGGTAGCACAGATACGCAGTATTTT
CASSRLAGSTDTQYF
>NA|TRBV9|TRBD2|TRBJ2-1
TGTGCCAGCAGCCCCCGTCGACTAGCTCTCTCCTACAATGAGCAGTTCTTC
CASSPRRLALSYNEQFF
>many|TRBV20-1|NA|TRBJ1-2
TGCAGTGCTAGTCACGGGAGGGGCTACACCTTC
CSASHGRGYTF
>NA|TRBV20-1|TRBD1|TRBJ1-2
TGCAGTTCTAGGGACAGGGGCTATGGCTACACCTTC
CSSRDRGYGYTF
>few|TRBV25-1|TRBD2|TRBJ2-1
TGTGCCAGCAGTGAAGGCGGGAGGGGCTACAATGAGCAGTTCTTC
CASSEGGRGYNEQFF
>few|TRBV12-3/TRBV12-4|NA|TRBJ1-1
TGTGCCAGCAGTTTCGGCAGCTACACTGAAGCTTTCTTT
CASSFGSYTEAFF
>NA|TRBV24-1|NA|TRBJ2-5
TGTGCCACCAGTGATTTACCGGGACAACAAGAGACCCAGTACTTC
CATSDLPGQQETQYF
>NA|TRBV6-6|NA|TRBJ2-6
TGTGCCAGCAGTTCATACTACTCTGGGGCCAACGTCCTGACTTTC
CASSSYYSGANVLTF
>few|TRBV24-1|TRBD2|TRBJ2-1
TGTGCCACCAGTGATGCGGGACTAGCGGGTCCGAGCTCCTACAATGAGCAGTTCTTC
CATSDAGLAGPSSYNEQFF
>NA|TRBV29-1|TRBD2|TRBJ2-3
TGCAGCGTTGAAGGAGCGGGGGGTAGCACAGATACGCAGTATTTT
CSVEGAGGSTDTQYF
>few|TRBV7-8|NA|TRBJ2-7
TGTGCCAGCAGCCCTTCCCGGGACGGATACTACGAGCAGTACTTC
CASSPSRDGYYEQYF
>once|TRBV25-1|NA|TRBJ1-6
TGTGCCAGCAGTGAATTGGGGGAAGCGGTTTCACCCCTCCACTTT
CASSELGEAVSPLHF
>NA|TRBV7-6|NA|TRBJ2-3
TGTGCCAGCAGCTACCCCCTAGATACGCAGTATTTT
CASSYPLDTQYF
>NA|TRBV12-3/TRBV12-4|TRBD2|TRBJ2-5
TGTGCCAGCAGCCCTAGCGGGGGGGAAGAGACCCAGTACTTC
CASSPSGGEETQYF
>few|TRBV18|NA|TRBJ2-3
TGTGCCAGCTCACCATCGTCCGAAGATACGCAGTATTTT
CASSPSSEDTQYF
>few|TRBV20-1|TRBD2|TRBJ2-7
TGCAGTGCTGGAGGCGGGGGACCCCTAGGGTACGAGCAGTACTTC
CSAGGGGPLGYEQYF
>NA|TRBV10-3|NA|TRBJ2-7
TGTGCTTCCGGCAGGGAACAGAGCTCCTACGAGCAGTACTTC
CASGREQSSYEQYF
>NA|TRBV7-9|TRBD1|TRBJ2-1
TGTGCCAGCAGCCGGGGACAGGGGGAGTTGGATGAGCAGTTCTTC
CASSRGQGELDEQFF
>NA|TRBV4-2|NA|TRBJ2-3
TGTGCCAGCAGCCAAGATCGGTTCACAAGCACAGATACGCAGTATTTT
CASSQDRFTSTDTQYF